These 21 T cell receptor beta chains came from one sample sequenced in a study of regulatory T cells in long-lasting Graves disease. The authors built TCR beta libraries using iRepertoire HTBI primers and Arm-PCR of CDR3 regions. MiXCR, applied by TCRdb to the multiplex PCR reads, yields one record per CDR3 protein. The sample has around 400,000 distinct CDR3 sequences, around a quarter seen once; the top ten hold about a quarter. Specified time point: persistent/refractory GD, antithyroid drugs over 5 years with positive TRAb. Generation of the TCR library employed RNA extracted from PBMCs. The sample in question was peripheral blood mononuclear cells (PBMCs), obtained when the disease was refractory, from a patient treated with antithyroid drugs. These receptor sequences come from a female donor with Graves disease.

The chain combines TRBV30 with TRBJ2-6; D ambiguous. The CDR3 sequence is 16 residues long. The V gene lost 1 base and the J gene lost 0 bases, with 10 bases spanning the gap. Per the germline V gene, CDR1 is GTSNPN and CDR2 is SVGIG (reference sequence). The CDR3: CAWSAGHNSGANVLTF. The CDR3 DNA reads as TGTGCCTGGAGTGCTGGGCACAACTCTGGGGCCAACGTCCTGACTTTC.

V and J are TRBV11-2 and TRBJ2-5; D possibly corresponds to TRBD2 (5 bases). This CDR3 spans 14 amino acids. Germline V lookup: CDR1 SGHAT, CDR2 FQNNGV. The V gene lost 5 bases and the J gene lost 1 base, with 11 bases spanning the gap. The CDR3 nucleotides are TGTGCCAGCAGCAAAGCGGCGAGCCAAGAGACCCAGTACTTC. It specifies CASSKAASQETQYF. Together with reference TRBV11-2 and TRBJ2-5, the CDR3 gives the full variable domain: EAGVAQSPRYKIIEKRQSVAFWCNPISGHATLYWYQQILGQGPKLLIQFQNNGVVDDSQLPKDRFSAERLKGVDSTLKIQPAKLEDSAVYLCASSKAASQETQYFGPGTRLLVL.

This clonotype was recorded at least ten times. The rearrangement links TRBV6-1 to TRBJ2-7, with 12 bases identical to TRBD2. V was clipped by 5 bases and J by 6 bases; unmatched bases: 2. The CDR3 consists of 13 residues. The V gene's germline CDR1 is MNHNS and CDR2 SASEGT. The CDR3 sequence is CASSRLAGVEQYF. The CDR3 DNA follows: TGTGCCAGCAGTCGACTAGCGGGAGTCGAGCAGTACTTC.

This clonotype was counted between two and nine times. The rearrangement links TRBV20-1 to TRBJ1-6, with TRBD1 matching over 9 bases. Germline CDR1 is DFQATT and CDR2 is SNEGSKA (reference sequence). V was clipped by 6 bases and J by 6 bases; unmatched bases: 6. This CDR3 spans 14 amino acids. CDR3 sequence (DNA): TGCAGTGCCCGGACAGGGGTATCTAATTCACCCCTCCACTTT. Its protein is CSARTGVSNSPLHF.

This clonotype was seen many times. This sequence joins TRBV2 and TRBJ1-2, with a weak D call TRBD1 (5 bases). CDR3 size: 14 residues. V lost 7 bases and J lost 3, with 15 bases in between. CDR1 is SNHLY, CDR2 FYNNEI, per germline. CDR3 loop: CASMRPQGDYGYTF. The CDR3 DNA sequence: TGTGCCAGCATGAGGCCCCAGGGCGACTATGGCTACACCTTC.

A few counts support this clonotype. CDR3 nucleotide sequence: TGTGCCATCAGTGAGACAGGGATTACCGGGGAGCTGTTTTTT. It translates to CAISETGITGELFF. The rearrangement uses TRBV10-3 and TRBJ2-2, with a tentative D call TRBD1 (6 bases). This CDR3 has 14 residues. V was shortened by 2 bases and J by 5 bases, with 9 bases between the two germline ends. Germline CDR1 is ENHRY and CDR2 is SYGVKD.

This clonotype was found a few times. The V gene is TRBV7-2, the J gene TRBJ2-7; D gene unclear. Germline V lookup: CDR1 SGHTA, CDR2 FQGNSA. Trimming removed 5 bases from V and 5 bases from J, with 13 bases in between. The CDR3 runs 13 residues. The CDR3 DNA reads TGTGCCAGCAGCCCCCAATGGTTCGACGAGCAGTACTTC. It specifies CASSPQWFDEQYF. Looking up the rest from reference TRBV7-2 and TRBJ2-7 gives the full variable domain: GAGVSQSPSNKVTEKGKDVELRCDPISGHTALYWYRQSLGQGLEFLIYFQGNSAPDKSGLPSDRFSAERTGGSVSTLTIQRTQQEDSAVYLCASSPQWFDEQYFGPGTRLTVT.

The sample holds many counts of this clonotype. V gene TRBV7-9 combines with J gene TRBJ2-7, with 10 bases matching TRBD1. V lost 1 base to trimming and J lost 4 bases; unmatched junction nucleotides: 4. The CDR3 is made up of 15 amino acids. Germline lookup yields CDR1 SEHNR and CDR2 FQNEAQ (reference sequence). The CDR3 region is CASSLVGTGAYEQYF. In DNA form, the CDR3 reads TGTGCCAGCAGCTTAGTCGGGACAGGGGCGTACGAGCAGTACTTC.

This clonotype appeared many times. The rearrangement links TRBV28 to TRBJ2-7; 7 bases fit TRBD2. This CDR3 comprises 14 residues. V shed 5 bases, J shed 6 bases, and the junction held 10 bases outside the gene matches. Looked up from germline, CDR1 is MDHEN and CDR2 is SYDVKM. This chain's CDR3 is CASSGYSGSSEQYF. CDR3 nucleotide sequence: TGTGCCAGCAGTGGCTATAGCGGGTCTTCCGAGCAGTACTTC.

As to this clonotype: Just one base apart from a much larger clone, this may be a read error. The chain links TRBV25-1 to TRBJ1-1; D possibly corresponds to TRBD1 (6 bases). Germline CDR1 and CDR2: MGHDK and SYGVNS. The CDR3 extends over 15 amino acids. CDR3 residues: CASSDPDLGDTGAFF. For the CDR3, the DNA is TGTGCCAGCAGTGACCCCGACCTAGGGGACACTGGAGCTTTCTTT. The full variable domain, its missing parts supplied by reference TRBV25-1 and TRBJ1-1, is EADIYQTPRYLVIGTGKKITLECSQTMGHDKMYWYQQDPGMELHLIHYSYGVNSTEKGDLSSESTVSRIRTEHFPLTLESARPSHTSQYLCASSDPDLGDTGAFFGQGTRLTVV.

This sequence joins TRBV30 and TRBJ2-7; D not resolved. Germline CDR1 GTSNPN, CDR2 SVGIG (reference sequence). V dropped 1 base and J dropped 5 bases, with 12 bases sitting between them. The CDR3 consists of 13 residues. This chain's CDR3 is CAWSASEVHEQYF. CDR3 sequence (DNA): TGTGCCTGGAGTGCTAGTGAGGTGCACGAGCAGTACTTC.

There are many counts of this clonotype. CDR3 protein: CASSEAGSIGYTF. The CDR3 bases are TGTGCCAGCAGTGAAGCAGGGTCTATTGGCTACACCTTC. The chain uses TRBV6-1 and TRBJ1-2; no clear D. V lost 0 bases, J lost 7 bases, and 9 bases lay in between. CDR1 MNHNS and CDR2 SASEGT come from the germline V gene. This CDR3 region has 13 residues.

The V gene is TRBV19, the J gene TRBJ1-5; 7 bases map to TRBD1. Trimming cost V 6 bases and J 1 base; bases outside gene matches: 6. Germline assignment: CDR1 LNHDA and CDR2 SQIVND (reference sequence). CDR3 size: 15 residues. As DNA, the CDR3 is TGTGCCAGTAGGTTAATGACAGGGAGCAATCAGCCCCAGCATTTT. It specifies CASRLMTGSNQPQHF.

This clonotype has ten or more counts. The chain is built from TRBV2 and TRBJ2-7; 7 bases align to TRBD1. V lost 1 base, J lost 6 bases, and 9 bases stayed unmatched. The CDR3 extends over 15 amino acids. Per the germline V gene, CDR1 is SNHLY and CDR2 is FYNNEI. The CDR3 is CASSEGGQDWGEQYF. Here the CDR3 DNA reads TGTGCCAGCAGTGAAGGTGGACAGGATTGGGGCGAGCAGTACTTC. The variable domain in full, with the rest retrieved from reference TRBV2 and TRBJ2-7, is EPEVTQTPSHQVTQMGQEVILRCVPISNHLYFYWYRQILGQKVEFLVSFYNNEISEKSEIFDDQFSVERPDGSNFTLKIRSTKLEDSAMYFCASSEGGQDWGEQYFGPGTRLTVT.

This chain uses TRBV4-3 with TRBJ2-2; 9 positions match TRBD1. This CDR3 region has 14 residues. Germline CDR1 reads LGHNA; CDR2 reads YSLEER. V shed 8 bases and J 2 bases; nucleotides not matched to a gene: 3. The CDR3 sequence is CASGQGRNTGELFF. In nucleotides, the CDR3 is TGCGCCAGCGGACAGGGGCGAAACACCGGGGAGCTGTTTTTT.

This clonotype was found a few times. This rearrangement joins TRBV9 to TRBJ2-7; TRBD2 matches 8 bases. Trimming took 4 bases from V and 0 from J; bases not matched to a gene: 9. This CDR3 has 16 residues. Germline loops: CDR1 SGDLS, CDR2 YYNGEE. The CDR3 DNA reads as TGTGCCAGCAGCACCTCGATAGCGGGAAGCTCCTACGAGCAGTACTTC. It encodes CASSTSIAGSSYEQYF.

This clonotype was picked up many times. The rearrangement joins TRBV30 to TRBJ2-7, with D possibly being TRBD1 or TRBD2 (5 bases each). V lost 4 bases, J lost 2 bases, and 15 bases lay in between. Looked up from germline, CDR1 is GTSNPN and CDR2 is SVGIG (reference sequence). The CDR3 is made up of 14 amino acids. This CDR3 reads CAWTDRDRTYEQYF. The CDR3, as DNA: TGTGCCTGGACAGACCGGGACCGGACCTACGAGCAGTACTTC.

Note on this clonotype: A read error may explain this, as a much larger clone is one base away. The chain is built from TRBV12-3 or TRBV12-4 and TRBJ1-2, with a possible D match to TRBD1 (6 bases). The CDR3 is 14 residues long. CDR3 region: CTSILRTGPYGYTF. CDR3 nucleotides: TGTACCAGCATACTTCGAACAGGGCCGTATGGCTACACCTTC.

The table lists this clonotype with many counts. As DNA, the CDR3 is TGTGCCAGCAGCTTAGACGTCTTTAGGACCTACGAGCAGTACTTC. It specifies CASSLDVFRTYEQYF. This chain connects TRBV7-2 to TRBJ2-7; D unresolved. The CDR3 has 15 amino acids. V was shortened by 1 base and J by 2 bases, with 12 bases between the two germline ends. Germline V lookup: CDR1 SGHTA, CDR2 FQGNSA.

This clonotype was detected only a few times. The chain combines TRBV6-1 with TRBJ1-2; D gene uncertain. Germline CDR1 MNHNS, CDR2 SASEGT. This CDR3 is 12 amino acids long. The V end lost 7 bases, the J end lost 8 bases, and 14 bases lay between the germline ends. CDR3 sequence reads: CASTQARSGYTF. The CDR3 region has the DNA TGTGCCAGCACCCAGGCAAGGAGCGGCTACACCTTC.

This clonotype was seen a handful of times. The chain combines TRBV5-1 with TRBJ1-2, with 10 bases fitting TRBD1. J was trimmed by 7 bases and V by 1 base; bases with no gene match: 7. This CDR3 has 15 residues. Germline-derived CDR1 and CDR2 are SGHRS and YFSETQ. This CDR3 reads CASSLPGTGVFGYTF. CDR3 nucleotide sequence: TGCGCCAGCAGCTTGCCCGGGACAGGGGTTTTTGGCTACACCTTC.